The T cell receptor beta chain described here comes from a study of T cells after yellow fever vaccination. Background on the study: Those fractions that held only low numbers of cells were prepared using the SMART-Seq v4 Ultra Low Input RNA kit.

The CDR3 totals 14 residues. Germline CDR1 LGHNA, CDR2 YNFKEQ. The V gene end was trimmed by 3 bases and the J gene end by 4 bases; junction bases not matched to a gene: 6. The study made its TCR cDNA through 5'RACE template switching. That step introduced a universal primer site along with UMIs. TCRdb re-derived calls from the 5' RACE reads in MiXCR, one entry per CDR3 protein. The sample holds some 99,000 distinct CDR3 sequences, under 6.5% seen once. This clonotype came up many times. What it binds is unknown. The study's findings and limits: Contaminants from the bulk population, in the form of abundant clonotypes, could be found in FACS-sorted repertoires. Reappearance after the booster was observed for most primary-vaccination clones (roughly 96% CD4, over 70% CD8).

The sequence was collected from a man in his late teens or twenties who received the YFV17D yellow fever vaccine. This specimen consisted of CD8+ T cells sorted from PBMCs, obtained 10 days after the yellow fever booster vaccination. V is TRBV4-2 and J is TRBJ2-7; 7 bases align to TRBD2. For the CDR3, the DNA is TGTGCCAGCAGCCAGTACGGGACTACTTACGAGCAGTACTTC. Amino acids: CASSQYGTTYEQYF.